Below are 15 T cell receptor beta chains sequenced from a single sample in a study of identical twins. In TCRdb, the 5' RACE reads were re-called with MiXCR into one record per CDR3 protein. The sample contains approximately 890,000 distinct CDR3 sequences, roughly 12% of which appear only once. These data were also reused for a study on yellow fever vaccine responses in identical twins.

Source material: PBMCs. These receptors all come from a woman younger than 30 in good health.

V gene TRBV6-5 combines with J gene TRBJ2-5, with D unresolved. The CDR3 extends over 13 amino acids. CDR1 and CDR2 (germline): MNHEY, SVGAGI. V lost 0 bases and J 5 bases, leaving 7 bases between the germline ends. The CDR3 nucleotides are TGTGCCAGCAGTTACTCGGTCCGTGAGACCCAGTACTTC. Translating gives CASSYSVRETQYF.

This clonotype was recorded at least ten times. For the CDR3, the DNA is TGTGCCAGCAGTTTGGGACTAATAGAGTACGAGCAGTACGTC. Encoded protein: CASSLGLIEYEQYV. The V gene is TRBV12-3 or TRBV12-4, the J gene TRBJ2-7, with TRBD2 matching 7 bases. The CDR3 sequence is 14 residues long. V was pared by 3 bases and J by 4 bases, with 6 bases of the junction left unmatched.

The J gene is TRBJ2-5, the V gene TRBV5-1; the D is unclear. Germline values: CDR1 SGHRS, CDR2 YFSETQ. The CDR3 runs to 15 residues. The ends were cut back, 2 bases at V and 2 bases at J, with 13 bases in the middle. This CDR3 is CASSLWETVQETQYF. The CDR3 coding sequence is TGCGCCAGCAGCTTATGGGAAACGGTACAAGAGACCCAGTACTTC.

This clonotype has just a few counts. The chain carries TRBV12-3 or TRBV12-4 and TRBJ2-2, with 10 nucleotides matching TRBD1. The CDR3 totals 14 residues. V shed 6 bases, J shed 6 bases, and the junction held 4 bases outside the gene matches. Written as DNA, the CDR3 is TGTGCCAGCAGACCCGGGACAGGGGCCGGGGAGCTGTTTTTT. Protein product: CASRPGTGAGELFF.

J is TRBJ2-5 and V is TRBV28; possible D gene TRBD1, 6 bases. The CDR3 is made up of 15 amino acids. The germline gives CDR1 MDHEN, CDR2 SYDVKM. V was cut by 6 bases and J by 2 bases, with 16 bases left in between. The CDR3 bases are TGTGCCAGCAGCCTAGCCCGGGACACACAAGAGACCCAGTACTTC. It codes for CASSLARDTQETQYF.

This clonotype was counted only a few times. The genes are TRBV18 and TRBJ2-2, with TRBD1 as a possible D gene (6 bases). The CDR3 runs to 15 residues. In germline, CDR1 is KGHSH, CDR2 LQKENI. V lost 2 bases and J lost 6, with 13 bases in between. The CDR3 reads CASSPFAGASGELFF. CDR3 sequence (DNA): TGTGCCAGCTCACCATTTGCAGGGGCGTCCGGGGAGCTGTTTTTT.

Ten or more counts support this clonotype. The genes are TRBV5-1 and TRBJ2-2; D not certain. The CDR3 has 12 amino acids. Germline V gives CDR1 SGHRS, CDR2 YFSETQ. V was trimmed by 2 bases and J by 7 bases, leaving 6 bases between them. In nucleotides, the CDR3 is TGCGCCAGCAGCTTATCGGGCGGGGAGCTGTTTTTT. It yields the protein CASSLSGGELFF.

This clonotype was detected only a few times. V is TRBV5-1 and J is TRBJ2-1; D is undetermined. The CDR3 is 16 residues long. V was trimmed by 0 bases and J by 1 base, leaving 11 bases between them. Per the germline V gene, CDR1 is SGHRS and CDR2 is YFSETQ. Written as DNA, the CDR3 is TGCGCCAGCAGCTTGGGGACGGTTGTTTCCTACAATGAGCAGTTCTTC. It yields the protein CASSLGTVVSYNEQFF.

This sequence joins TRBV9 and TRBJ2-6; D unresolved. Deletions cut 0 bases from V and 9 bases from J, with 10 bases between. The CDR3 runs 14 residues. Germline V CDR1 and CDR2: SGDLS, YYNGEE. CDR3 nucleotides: TGTGCCAGCAGCGTAGATCGGTCGGTCAACGTCCTGACTTTC. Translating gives CASSVDRSVNVLTF. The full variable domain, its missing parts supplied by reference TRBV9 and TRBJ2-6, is DSGVTQTPKHLITATGQRVTLRCSPRSGDLSVYWYQQSLDQGLQFLIQYYNGEERAKGNILERFSAQQFPDLHSELNLSSLELGDSALYFCASSVDRSVNVLTFGAGSRLTVL.

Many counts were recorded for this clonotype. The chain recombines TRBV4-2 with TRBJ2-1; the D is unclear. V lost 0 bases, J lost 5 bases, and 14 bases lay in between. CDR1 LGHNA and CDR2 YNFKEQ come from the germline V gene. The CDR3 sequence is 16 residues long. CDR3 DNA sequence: TGTGCCAGCAGCCAAGATCTGGGTGACGGAAACAATGAGCAGTTCTTC. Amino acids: CASSQDLGDGNNEQFF.

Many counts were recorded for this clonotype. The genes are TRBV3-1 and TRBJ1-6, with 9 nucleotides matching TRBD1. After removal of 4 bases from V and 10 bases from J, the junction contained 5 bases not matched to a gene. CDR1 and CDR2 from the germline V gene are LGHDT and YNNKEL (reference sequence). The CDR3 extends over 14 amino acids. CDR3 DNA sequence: TGTGCCAGCAGCCCCGGGACAGGGCGCTCACCCCTCCACTTT. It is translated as CASSPGTGRSPLHF. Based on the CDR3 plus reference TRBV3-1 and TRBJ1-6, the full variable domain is DTAVSQTPKYLVTQMGNDKSIKCEQNLGHDTMYWYKQDSKKFLKIMFSYNNKELIINETVPNRFSPKSPDKAHLNLHINSLELGDSAVYFCASSPGTGRSPLHFGNGTRLTVT.

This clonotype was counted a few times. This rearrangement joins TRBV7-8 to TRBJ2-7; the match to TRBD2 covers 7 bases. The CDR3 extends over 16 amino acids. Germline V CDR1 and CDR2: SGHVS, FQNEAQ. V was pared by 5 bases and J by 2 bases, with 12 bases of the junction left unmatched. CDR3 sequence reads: CASSPYGGRVPYEQYF. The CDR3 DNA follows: TGTGCCAGCAGCCCCTACGGTGGGAGGGTACCCTACGAGCAGTACTTC.

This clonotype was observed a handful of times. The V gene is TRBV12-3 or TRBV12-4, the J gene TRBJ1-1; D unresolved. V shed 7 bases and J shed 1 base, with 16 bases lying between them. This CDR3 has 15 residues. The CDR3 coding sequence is TGTGCCAGCATCCCAAGGATCAAGGGGAACACTGAAGCTTTCTTT. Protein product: CASIPRIKGNTEAFF.

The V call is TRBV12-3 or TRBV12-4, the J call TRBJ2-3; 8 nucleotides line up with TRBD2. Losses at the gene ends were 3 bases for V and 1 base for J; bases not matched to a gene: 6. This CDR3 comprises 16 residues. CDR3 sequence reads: CASSFEAGGRTDTQYF. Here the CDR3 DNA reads TGTGCCAGCAGTTTTGAGGCGGGAGGCCGCACAGATACGCAGTATTTT.

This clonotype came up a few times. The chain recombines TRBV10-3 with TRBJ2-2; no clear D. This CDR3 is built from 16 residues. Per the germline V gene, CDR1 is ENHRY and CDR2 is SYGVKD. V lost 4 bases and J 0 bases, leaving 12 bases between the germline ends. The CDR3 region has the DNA TGTGCCATCAGTGGTGGTTTCGGTACGAACACCGGGGAGCTGTTTTTT. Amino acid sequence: CAISGGFGTNTGELFF.